The clone carrying this T cell receptor (beta chain) was picked up a small number of times. Its antigen remains unknown. A multiplex PCR was run with 60 Vbeta primers and 13 Jbeta primers. Methods used by the authors: About 11 million of the about 80 million unique TCR beta chains counted in a later analysis were shared. The repertoire was sequenced with immunoSEQ multiplex PCR; TCRdb's copy has only in-frame clones and lacks some. That table is the source of V, J and clone size, and D and trimming were worked out from the DNA. The sample includes roughly 150,000 clones, approximately 80% of them seen just once. The sample is drawn from a study of cytomegalovirus exposure and HLA in healthy donors. The CDR3 is made up of 15 amino acids. CDR1 and CDR2 (germline): SGHAT, FQNNGV. V was cut by 1 base and J by 2 bases, with 11 bases left in between. Study-wide findings and caveats: A later analysis associated 15,000 to 20,000 TCR beta sequences with HLA alleles at a 0.05 false discovery rate. Among immune exposure information, only CMV serostatus was available.

Source material: PBMCs. This TCR was sampled from a male donor in good health and CMV-seronegative. The chain carries TRBV11-2 and TRBJ2-5; a possible D gene is TRBD2 (5 bases). CDR3 in DNA: TGTGCCAGCAGCTTAGTGGTAGCGCTACAAGAGACCCAGTACTTC. This codes for CASSLVVALQETQYF.